This T cell receptor (beta chain) emerged from a study of CD8 T cells in ankylosing spondylitis. This clonotype was seen more than once but under ten times. CDR3 length: 15 residues. The germline V gene encodes CDR1 DFQATT and CDR2 SNEGSKA (reference sequence). Trimming pared 0 bases from V and 4 bases from J, leaving 16 bases between. One entry per CDR3 protein, called by TCRdb with MiXCR from the 5' RACE reads. This repertoire shows some 150,000 distinct CDR3 sequences, about 42% found once; its top ten account for roughly 15%. This clonotype originated in a male donor with ankylosing spondylitis. The chain couples TRBV20-1 to TRBJ2-7; D perhaps matches TRBD2 (6 bases). The sequenced material came from synovial fluid, either unsorted or a sorted T cell fraction (not recorded which). The DNA of the CDR3 is TGCAGTGCTAGAGAAGCGGAGGGTGGAGGATACGAGCAGTACTTC. Encoded protein: CSAREAEGGGYEQYF.